The 11 T cell receptor beta chains below were found in one sample sequenced in a study of T cells after yellow fever vaccination. TCRdb reprocessed the 5' RACE reads via MiXCR and lists one record per CDR3 protein. The sample records about 160,000 distinct CDR3 sequences, around 7.2% being singletons. This material consisted of CD4+ T cells sorted from PBMCs, taken less than 6 days after the first yellow fever vaccination. Receptors were obtained from a man in his late teens or twenties who received the YFV17D yellow fever vaccine.

For this clonotype: A much larger clonotype is one base distant, so this may be a read error. The chain combines TRBV7-2 with TRBJ2-1; D uncertain. Trimming cost V 1 base and J 6 bases, with 10 bases left between them. There are 14 residues in the CDR3. CDR1 and CDR2 from the germline V gene are SGHTA and FQGNSA. CDR3 sequence: CASSLVSIANEQFF. CDR3 DNA: TGTGCCAGCAGCTTAGTTTCTATCGCCAATGAGCAGTTCTTC. Using reference TRBV7-2 and TRBJ2-1 for the parts outside the CDR3, the full variable domain is GAGVSQSPSNKVTEKGKDVELRCDPISGHTALYWYRQSLGQGLEFLIYFQGNSAPDKSGLPSDRFSAERTGGSVSTLTIQRTQQEDSAVYLCASSLVSIANEQFFGPGTRLTVL.

The rearrangement links TRBV5-1 to TRBJ2-2; weak D call: TRBD1 (5 bases). V gave up 0 bases and J gave up 4 bases, with 10 bases separating them. This CDR3 is built from 15 residues. Germline V gives CDR1 SGHRS, CDR2 YFSETQ. The CDR3 region is CASSLDGAATGELFF. For the CDR3, the DNA is TGCGCCAGCAGCTTGGATGGGGCGGCCACCGGGGAGCTGTTTTTT.

This clonotype was detected ten times or more. This chain links TRBV20-1 with TRBJ1-2; perhaps TRBD1 as D (5 bases). CDR1 DFQATT and CDR2 SNEGSKA come from the germline V gene (reference sequence). The V and J ends lost 1 base and 4 bases respectively, with 13 bases between them. This CDR3 is built from 14 residues. The CDR3 region has the DNA TGCAGTGCTAGAGTGGCCGGGGGTGGCTATGGCTACACCTTC. The encoded protein is CSARVAGGGYGYTF.

This clonotype came up a few times. Here the CDR3 reads CASSLTRGNEKLFF. The CDR3 DNA reads TGCGCCAGCAGCTTGACAAGGGGTAATGAAAAACTGTTTTTT. The V call is TRBV5-1, the J call TRBJ1-4; perhaps TRBD1 as D (5 bases). Trimming shortened V by 1 base and J by 4 bases, and 8 bases separated the two germline ends. This CDR3 contains 14 residues. Germline V gives CDR1 SGHRS, CDR2 YFSETQ.

In the case of this clonotype: This could be a read error, since a much larger clone is one nucleotide away. The chain combines TRBV11-2 with TRBJ2-1; either TRBD1 or TRBD2 may supply D (5 bases each). V lost 5 bases to trimming and J lost 4 bases, with 15 bases between them. The CDR3 length is 15 residues. Germline V gives CDR1 SGHAT, CDR2 FQNNGV. CDR3 loop: CASSQLRGRYNEQFF. For the CDR3, the DNA is TGTGCCAGCAGCCAGCTACGGGGACGTTACAATGAGCAGTTCTTC.

This chain uses TRBV15 with TRBJ2-5; D gene unclear. Trimming pared 5 bases from V and 5 bases from J, leaving 9 bases between. Germline CDR1 reads LNHNV; CDR2 reads YYDKDF (reference sequence). The CDR3 runs to 12 residues. The CDR3 coding sequence is TGTGCCACCAGCCCTAATGGGGAGACCCAGTACTTC. This sequence encodes CATSPNGETQYF.

The chain employs TRBV5-1 and TRBJ2-3; the match to TRBD2 covers 8 bases. Per germline, CDR1 SGHRS and CDR2 YFSETQ. There are 15 residues in the CDR3. V lost 3 bases, J lost 3 bases, and 6 bases stayed unmatched. In DNA form, the CDR3 reads TGCGCCAGCAGCTCTCAGGCGGGGGGTACAGATACGCAGTATTTT. Translation gives CASSSQAGGTDTQYF. Looking up the rest from reference TRBV5-1 and TRBJ2-3 gives the full variable domain: KAGVTQTPRYLIKTRGQQVTLSCSPISGHRSVSWYQQTPGQGLQFLFEYFSETQRNKGNFPGRFSGRQFSNSRSEMNVSTLELGDSALYLCASSSQAGGTDTQYFGPGTRLTVL.

About this clonotype itself: This could be a read error, since a much larger clone is one nucleotide away. The gene calls are TRBV5-1 and TRBJ2-1, with D hard to call. The CDR3 is 13 residues long. Per the germline V gene, CDR1 is SGHRS and CDR2 is YFSETQ. CDR3 sequence (DNA): TGCGCCAGCAGAAAGGAACCCAACAATAAGCAGTTCTTC. Residues: CASRKEPNNKQFF.

This clonotype was found a few times. This chain joins TRBV29-1 and TRBJ2-1; tentatively, D is TRBD1 (6 bases). Trimming took off 0 bases at V and 15 bases at J, with 15 bases between the two ends. The CDR3 extends over 12 amino acids. CDR1 SQVTM and CDR2 ANQGSEA come from the germline V gene. Here the CDR3 DNA reads TGCAGCGTTGAAGATCAGAAGGGGGTTTGGTTCTTC. Its translation: CSVEDQKGVWFF.

This clonotype was detected ten times or more. The chain carries TRBV12-3 or TRBV12-4 and TRBJ1-1, with a tentative D call TRBD1 (5 bases). Trimming shortened V by 2 bases and J by 4 bases, and 11 bases separated the two germline ends. CDR3 length: 14 residues. This CDR3 is CASSLRGIGTEAFF. In DNA form, the CDR3 reads TGTGCCAGCAGTTTAAGGGGTATCGGCACTGAAGCTTTCTTT.

This clonotype was seen repeatedly, ten times or more. The J gene is TRBJ1-1, the V gene TRBV5-1; D call uncertain. The CDR3 is 13 residues long. The germline gives CDR1 SGHRS, CDR2 YFSETQ. The V end was cut by 0 bases, the J end by 5 bases, with 8 bases between. The CDR3 DNA sequence: TGCGCCAGCAGCTTGGCGGTGCGGACTGAAGCTTTCTTT. It yields the protein CASSLAVRTEAFF.